This paragraph covers one TCR beta chain sequence. Its antigen is currently unknown. The data were taken from a study of beta chain features in type 1 diabetes. The CDR3 contains 14 residues. Trimming cost V 1 base and J 4 bases; bases outside gene matches: 4. From germline, CDR1 is SQVTM and CDR2 ANQGSEA. Reverse transcribing all isolated RNA meant expressed TCRB transcripts were sequenced. The table came from immunoSEQ multiplex PCR; TCRdb's copy has only in-frame clones and leaves some out. Of around 140,000 clones listed, about a tenth are singletons. Study-wide results and limits: The influence of HLA type on TCRB rearrangement stayed undetermined. Moderate yet significant TCRB CDR3 shortening was seen in Type 1 diabetes patients in all four CD4+ subsets. Sampled from patients, naive, central memory and Treg TCRB repertoires appeared more similar than those sampled from healthy donors.

It was via CD45RO/CCR7/CD25/CD127/CD95/CD27 that CD4+ naive, central memory, regulatory and stem cell-like memory cells were sorted. This chain connects TRBV29-1 to TRBJ1-3; 7 nucleotides agree with TRBD1. This receptor was obtained from a woman in her thirties or forties in good health. Sequencing was performed on central memory CD4+ T cells from blood. Here the CDR3 DNA reads TGCAGCGTTGAAGGCGCAGGGGGAGGAAACACCATATATTTT. Translated, it gives CSVEGAGGGNTIYF.